What follows is one TCR beta chain and its context. This clone's antigen is unknown. Base quality data are lacking; no much larger clone is found one base away. Using the deep immunoSEQ assay, multiplex PCR amplified TCR CDR3 regions from genomic DNA. Extracted genomic DNA from each cell subset was distributed evenly across all wells of several immunoSEQ 96-well plates, and each plate was treated as a replicate. For sorted subsets, approximately 200 ng of genomic DNA, equivalent to some 30,000 T cell genomes, went into each replicate PCR. Purified libraries were quantified with a Qubit 3.0 fluorometer, sized on a Bioanalyzer 2100, and re-quantified with the KAPA Library Quantification kit. Every immunoSEQ 96-well plate was sequenced on a separate single-read 150-cycle Illumina NextSeq 550 flow cell. From the authors' description of their analysis: Because the immunoSEQ output held only junctional sequences and lacked quality scores, the filtering could not match the filtering applied to full-length reads. Sequences were annotated with PyIR, a Python wrapper for IgBLAST v1.9, using IMGT germline references to assign V/J genes and CDR3. Any read was removed if the V/J assignment was weak (E-value above 1e-6), the CDR3 was missing, or the read contained stop codons, out-of-frame junctions, or ambiguous translated residues. V3J clonotypes were defined by identical inferred V gene, J gene, and CDR3 amino acid sequence. The percentage overlap between two repertoires was calculated by dividing the number of shared unique clonotypes by the size of the smaller repertoire. RTK rarefaction, the Chao1 estimator, and Recon v2.1 estimates of unobserved clonotypes were used to assess repertoire richness. Generation probabilities were computed with OLGA for all TCRbeta clonotypes obtained by the gDNA method from several donors. The clones in this table, taken by TCRdb from immuneACCESS, are in-frame only. Not every clone is retained; where verified, under half of the shortfall comes from an unresolved V gene, and the cause of the rest is unknown. Clone size and the V and J calls come from that table; the DNA yielded D and trimming. This sample lists about 2.1 million clones; 93% were detected once. The ten largest account for around 1.7% of the sample.

CD8 naive samples consisted of CD45RO-negative cells that were positively selected for CCR7, yielding a CD45RA+CCR7+ population without TemRA cells. Healthy HIV-negative adults with no recently reported acute infections or vaccinations were included as donors. Every donor was a Caucasian adult residing in Nashville, Tennessee, USA. After blood collection by leukapheresis, PBMCs were isolated using Ficoll-Histopaque density gradient centrifugation and then cryopreserved in the vapor phase of liquid nitrogen. Analytical flow cytometry was used to check the purity and quantity of every magnetically sorted T cell population. Genomic DNA was isolated from every sorted fraction and measured by UV absorbance on a Nanodrop 2000c. This record belongs to a study of shared clonotypes between healthy human individuals (dated by TCRdb to the early 2020s). Study-wide context: The cohort comprised two women and a few men aged 18 to 49 years. For each donor, three plates each were used for CD4 naive and CD4 memory, two plates were used for CD8 naive, and one plate was used for CD8 memory. To estimate repertoire size and how much clonotype sharing occurs between individuals, the study deeply sequenced the blood TCR repertoires of five or six healthy adults. To increase sequencing depth and limit assay-specific biases, TCR repertoire library preparation and sequencing were carried out by different laboratories using diverse techniques. Leukapheresis yielded between about 0.9 and 8.9 billion PBMCs per donor.

Trimming costs V 5 bases and J 4 bases, and their ends lie 15 bases apart. Its CDR3 holds 16 amino acids, cysteine through phenylalanine. Only the CDR3 DNA stays, 48 bases, in frame from base 1. The germline V gene (reference sequence) provides CDR1 LNHDA and CDR2 SQIVND. General conclusions and limits of the study: Rarefaction of sorted-subset datasets indicated incomplete sequencing despite the large sequencing depth. Because the study included a small number of donors, the genetic and exposure-history diversity represented was limited. Larger estimated clonotype richness was generally found for naive subsets than for memory subsets. Sharing across a few donors was observed for about 5% of naive CD4, about 4% of naive CD8, around 2.5% of memory CD4, and over 0.3% of memory CD8 clonotypes. Compared with non-shared clonotypes, the clonotypes found in all four sorted-subset donors had higher generation probabilities. Sampling was limited to blood, and TCR repertoires in tissue likely differ from TCR repertoires in blood. Pairwise subsampling indicated that sequencing depth was expected to affect the degree of clonotype sharing among donors.

In this chain, TRBV19 is recombined with TRBJ2-6; D gene: possibly TRBD1, on 6 matching bases. The TCR was taken from a man between 18 and 35 years old in good health. Some clones in this sample may be carry-over from other donors' samples. The specimen was naive CD8+ T cells from PBMCs. The cell subset or site label here, explained by the study, means: CD45RA+CCR7+. The bases read TGTGCCAGTAGTCCGACACAGGGAGCGGGGGCCAACGTCCTGACTTTC. Its protein is CASSPTQGAGANVLTF.